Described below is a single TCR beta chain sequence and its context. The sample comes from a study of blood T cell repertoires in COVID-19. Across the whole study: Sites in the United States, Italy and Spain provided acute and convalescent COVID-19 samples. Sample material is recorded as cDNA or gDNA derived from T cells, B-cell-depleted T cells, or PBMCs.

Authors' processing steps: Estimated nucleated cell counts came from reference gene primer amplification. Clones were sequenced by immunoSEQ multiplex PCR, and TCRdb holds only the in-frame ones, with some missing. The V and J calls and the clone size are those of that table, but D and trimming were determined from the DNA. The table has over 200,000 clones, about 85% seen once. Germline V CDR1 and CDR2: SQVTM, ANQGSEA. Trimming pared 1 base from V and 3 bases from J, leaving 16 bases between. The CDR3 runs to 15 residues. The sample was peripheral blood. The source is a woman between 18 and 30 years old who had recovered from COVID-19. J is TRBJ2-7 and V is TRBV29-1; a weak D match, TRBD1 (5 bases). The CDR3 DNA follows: TGCAGCGTTGAAGGTGCTCCGGAGCAGGGCTACGAGCAGTACTTC. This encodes CSVEGAPEQGYEQYF.